This T cell receptor (beta chain) was sequenced in a study of T cell repertoires in cytomegalovirus infection (dated by TCRdb to between 2018 and 2020). Regarding the research as a whole: The HLA type of each donor mattered for the analysis, because public TCR beta signatures pointed to carriage of CMV infection along with the matching HLA type.

Overall study results and their limits: Carriers of CMV infection plus the relevant HLA type were discriminated by the cumulative frequency of public TCR beta family members in the study cohort and in an independent approximately 350-donor cohort. The ex vivo response was dominated by HLA-C-restricted CMV-specific TCR beta clonotypes, which also provided the single most frequent clonotype in two of eight donors.

Instrument on record: Illumina HiSeq 1500. The raw public data were reprocessed by TCRdb itself: fastp quality trimming at Q25, MiXCR clonotype calling, in-frame beta chains only. Duplicate CDR3 protein sequences are folded into a single record with the most common DNA and genes. The sample table records around 170,000 distinct CDR3 sequences; 13% to 15% of these occur just once. The biggest ten clones account for over 20% of the sample. After removal of 5 bases from V and 4 bases from J, the junction retains 6 bases not matched to a gene. The germline V gene (reference sequence) provides CDR1 SEHNR and CDR2 FQNEAQ. Taken from cysteine to phenylalanine, the CDR3 has 16 residues. Kept here is only the CDR3 DNA, which spans 48 bases and is read in frame from base 1. This clonotype was detected only a few times. Its cognate antigen has yet to be identified. No base qualities exist here, and no much larger clone lies one base off it.

Sequencing was carried out using PBMCs. This clonotype was sampled from a human donor in good health (CMV status not recorded). Some clones in this sample may be carry-over from other donors' samples. This receptor chain uses TRBV7-9 and TRBJ2-1, with 12 junctional bases fitting TRBD2. Here is the DNA: TGTGCCAGCAGCCCGCGACTAGCGGGAGAGTACAATGAGCAGTTCTTC. Translated, this gives CASSPRLAGEYNEQFF.